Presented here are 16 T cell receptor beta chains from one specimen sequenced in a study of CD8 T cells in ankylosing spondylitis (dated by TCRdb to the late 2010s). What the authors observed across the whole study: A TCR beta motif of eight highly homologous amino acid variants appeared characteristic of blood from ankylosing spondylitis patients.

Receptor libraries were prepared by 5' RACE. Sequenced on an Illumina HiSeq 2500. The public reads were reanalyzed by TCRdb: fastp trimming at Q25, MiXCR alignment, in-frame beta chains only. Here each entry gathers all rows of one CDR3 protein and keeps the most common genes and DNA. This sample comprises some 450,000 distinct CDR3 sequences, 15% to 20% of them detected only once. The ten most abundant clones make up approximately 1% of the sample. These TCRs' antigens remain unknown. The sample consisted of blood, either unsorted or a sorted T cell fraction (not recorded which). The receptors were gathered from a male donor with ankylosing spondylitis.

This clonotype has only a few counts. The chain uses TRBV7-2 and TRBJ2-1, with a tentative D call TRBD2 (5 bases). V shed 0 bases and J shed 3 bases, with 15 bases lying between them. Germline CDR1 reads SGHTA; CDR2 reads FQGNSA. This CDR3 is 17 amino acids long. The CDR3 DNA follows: TGTGCCAGCAGCTTAGCGTTCGGGGAGAAAGACTACAATGAGCAGTTCTTC. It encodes CASSLAFGEKDYNEQFF.

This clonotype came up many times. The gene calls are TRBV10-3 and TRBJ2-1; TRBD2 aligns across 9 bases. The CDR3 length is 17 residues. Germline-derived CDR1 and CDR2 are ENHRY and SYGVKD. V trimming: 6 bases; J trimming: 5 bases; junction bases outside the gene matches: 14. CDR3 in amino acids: CAIRDSYLAGIHNEQFF. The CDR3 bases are TGTGCCATCAGGGATTCCTACCTAGCGGGGATACACAATGAGCAGTTCTTC.

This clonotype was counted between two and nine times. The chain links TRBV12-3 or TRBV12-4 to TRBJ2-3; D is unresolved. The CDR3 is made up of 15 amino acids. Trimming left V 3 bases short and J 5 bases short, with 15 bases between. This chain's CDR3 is CASSFQALTRDTQYF. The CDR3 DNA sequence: TGTGCCAGCAGTTTCCAGGCGCTAACGAGAGATACGCAGTATTTT.

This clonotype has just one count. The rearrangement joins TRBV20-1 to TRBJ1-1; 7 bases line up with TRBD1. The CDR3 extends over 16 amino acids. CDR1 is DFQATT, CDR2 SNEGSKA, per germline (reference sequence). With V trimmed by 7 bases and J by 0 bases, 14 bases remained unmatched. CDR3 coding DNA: TGCAGTGTCTGGGACCACCGGGACAGATTGAACACTGAAGCTTTCTTT. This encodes CSVWDHRDRLNTEAFF.

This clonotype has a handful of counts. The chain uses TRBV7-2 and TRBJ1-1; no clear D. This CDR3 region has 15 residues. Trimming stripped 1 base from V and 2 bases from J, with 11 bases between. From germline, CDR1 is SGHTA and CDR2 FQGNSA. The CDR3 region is CASSLEGPVNTEAFF. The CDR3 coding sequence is TGTGCCAGCAGCTTAGAGGGTCCAGTTAACACTGAAGCTTTCTTT. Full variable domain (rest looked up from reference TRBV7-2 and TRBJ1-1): GAGVSQSPSNKVTEKGKDVELRCDPISGHTALYWYRQSLGQGLEFLIYFQGNSAPDKSGLPSDRFSAERTGGSVSTLTIQRTQQEDSAVYLCASSLEGPVNTEAFFGQGTRLTVV.

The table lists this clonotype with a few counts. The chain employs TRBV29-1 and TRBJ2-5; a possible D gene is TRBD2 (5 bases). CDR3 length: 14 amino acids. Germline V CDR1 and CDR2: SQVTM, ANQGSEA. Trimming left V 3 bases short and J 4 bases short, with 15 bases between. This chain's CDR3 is CSVDKRSGGETQYF. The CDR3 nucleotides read TGCAGCGTTGATAAAAGGAGTGGAGGAGAGACCCAGTACTTC. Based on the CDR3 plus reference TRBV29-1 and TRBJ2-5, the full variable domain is SAVISQKPSRDICQRGTSLTIQCQVDSQVTMMFWYRQQPGQSLTLIATANQGSEATYESGFVIDKFPISRPNLTFSTLTVSNMSPEDSSIYLCSVDKRSGGETQYFGPGTRLLVL.

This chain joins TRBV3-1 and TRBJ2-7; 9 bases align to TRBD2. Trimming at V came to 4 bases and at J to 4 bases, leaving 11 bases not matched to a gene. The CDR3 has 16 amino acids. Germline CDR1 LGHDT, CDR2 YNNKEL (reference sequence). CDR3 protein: CASSRSAAGGPYEQYF. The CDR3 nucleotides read TGTGCCAGCAGCCGTTCTGCGGCGGGAGGGCCATACGAGCAGTACTTC.

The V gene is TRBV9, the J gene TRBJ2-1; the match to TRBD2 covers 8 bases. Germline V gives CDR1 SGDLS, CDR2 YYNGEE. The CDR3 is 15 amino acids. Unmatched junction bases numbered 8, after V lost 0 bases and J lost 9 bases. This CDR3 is CASSVEMGLGSEQFF. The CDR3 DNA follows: TGTGCCAGCAGCGTAGAAATGGGACTAGGCAGTGAGCAGTTCTTC.

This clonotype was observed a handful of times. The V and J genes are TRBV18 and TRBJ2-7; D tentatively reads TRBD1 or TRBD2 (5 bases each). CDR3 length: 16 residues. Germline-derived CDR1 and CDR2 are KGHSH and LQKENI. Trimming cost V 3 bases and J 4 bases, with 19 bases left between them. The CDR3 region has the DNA TGTGCCAGCTCACCTTTACGTCCCGGGACCCGATACGAGCAGTACTTC. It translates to CASSPLRPGTRYEQYF. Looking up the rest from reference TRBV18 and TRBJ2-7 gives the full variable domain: NAGVMQNPRHLVRRRGQEARLRCSPMKGHSHVYWYRQLPEEGLKFMVYLQKENIIDESGMPKERFSAEFPKEGPSILRIQQVVRGDSAAYFCASSPLRPGTRYEQYFGPGTRLTVT.

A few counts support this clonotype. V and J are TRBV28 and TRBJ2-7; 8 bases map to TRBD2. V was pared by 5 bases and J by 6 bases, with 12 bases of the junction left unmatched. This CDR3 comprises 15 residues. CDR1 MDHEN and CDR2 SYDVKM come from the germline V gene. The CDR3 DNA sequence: TGTGCCAGCAGTCCCTGGCTAGCGGGTTCTGTCGAGCAGTACTTC. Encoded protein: CASSPWLAGSVEQYF.

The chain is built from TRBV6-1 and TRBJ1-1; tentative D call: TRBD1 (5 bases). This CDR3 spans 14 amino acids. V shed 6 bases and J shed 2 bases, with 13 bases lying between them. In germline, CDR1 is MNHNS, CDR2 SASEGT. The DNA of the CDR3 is TGTGCCAGCAGGCCTCATGGGGGAAACACTGAAGCTTTCTTT. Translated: CASRPHGGNTEAFF.

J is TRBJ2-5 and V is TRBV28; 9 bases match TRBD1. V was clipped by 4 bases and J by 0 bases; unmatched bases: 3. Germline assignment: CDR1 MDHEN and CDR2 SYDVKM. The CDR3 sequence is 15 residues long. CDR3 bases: TGTGCCAGCAGTTCCGGGACAGGGCACCAAGAGACCCAGTACTTC. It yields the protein CASSSGTGHQETQYF.

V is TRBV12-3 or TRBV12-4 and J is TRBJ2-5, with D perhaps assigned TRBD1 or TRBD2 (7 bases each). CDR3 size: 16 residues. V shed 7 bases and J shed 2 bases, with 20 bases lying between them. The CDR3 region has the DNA TGTGCCAGCACCCCAGGGGGGGGAGGGGGGCAAGAGACCCAGTACTTC. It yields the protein CASTPGGGGGQETQYF.

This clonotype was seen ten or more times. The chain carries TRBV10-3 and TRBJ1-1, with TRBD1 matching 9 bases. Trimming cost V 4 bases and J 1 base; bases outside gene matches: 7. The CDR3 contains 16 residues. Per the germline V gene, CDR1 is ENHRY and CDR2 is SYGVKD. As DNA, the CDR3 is TGTGCCATCAGTGTTTCGGGACAGGGACCGAACACTGAAGCTTTCTTT. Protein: CAISVSGQGPNTEAFF.

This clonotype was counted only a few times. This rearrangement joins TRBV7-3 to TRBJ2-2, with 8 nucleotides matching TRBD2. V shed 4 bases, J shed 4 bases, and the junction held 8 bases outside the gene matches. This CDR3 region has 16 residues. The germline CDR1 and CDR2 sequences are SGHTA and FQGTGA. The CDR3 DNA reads TGTGCCAGCAGCTCTATTCGTGCGGGGGGCACCGGGGAGCTGTTTTTT. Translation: CASSSIRAGGTGELFF.

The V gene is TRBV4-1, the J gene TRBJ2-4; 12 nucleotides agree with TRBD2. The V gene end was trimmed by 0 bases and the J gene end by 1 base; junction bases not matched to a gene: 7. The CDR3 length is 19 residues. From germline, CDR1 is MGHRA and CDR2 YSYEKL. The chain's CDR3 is CASSQEELAGGPAKNIQYF. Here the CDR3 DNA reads TGCGCCAGCAGCCAAGAGGAACTAGCGGGAGGCCCGGCCAAAAACATTCAGTACTTC.